This T cell receptor beta chain was identified during a study of tumor and adjacent non-tumor tissue in lung cancer. As for the study in general: On average, productive TCRbeta reads reached some 4.4 million per sample. Study outcomes and limitations: Significantly higher TCR diversity was found in tumor than normal lung.

A word on this clonotype: The antigen remains unidentified. This may be a read error, as it is one base from a much larger clone.

The V gene's germline CDR1 is DFQATT and CDR2 SNEGSKA (reference sequence). Trimming removed 2 bases at V and 7 bases at J, with 2 bases between. This CDR3 spans 9 amino acids. TCRbeta libraries were built with three rounds of nested PCR, modified from ARM-PCR. TCRdb re-called the multiplex PCR reads through MiXCR, storing one row per CDR3 protein. The repertoire holds 75,000 to 100,000 distinct CDR3 sequences, with around 64% as singletons. No cell sorting was done before RNA was extracted from the tissue. This TCR was recovered from a man aged 55 to 70 with non-small cell lung cancer. The sequenced material came from lung tumor tissue. The chain uses TRBV20-1 and TRBJ1-1; no clear D gene. This CDR3 is CSARHEAFF. The DNA of the CDR3 is TGCAGTGCTAGACATGAAGCTTTCTTT.